These 13 T cell receptor beta chains were sequenced from one sample in a study of graft-versus-host responses after intestinal transplantation. The repertoire was sequenced with immunoSEQ multiplex PCR; TCRdb's copy has only in-frame clones and lacks some. The table includes about 92,000 clones, around 83% detected once. No antigen has been assigned to these receptors. Material: unstimulated CD8+ T cells sorted from spleen or lymph node cells, obtained before intestinal transplant. These receptors were collected from a human donor who received an intestinal transplant.

The genes are TRBV6-1 and TRBJ1-2, with TRBD1 matching 10 bases. Germline CDR1 reads MNHNS; CDR2 reads SASEGT. The CDR3 is made up of 17 amino acids. With 3 bases clipped from V and 5 bases from J, the junction kept 12 bases outside the gene matches. CDR3 DNA: TGTGCCAGCAGTGAGACGCCCCAGGGACAGGGGTCTTATGGCTACACCTTC. Translated: CASSETPQGQGSYGYTF.

This clone was seen just once. The chain employs TRBV15 and TRBJ2-3; 8 nucleotides agree with TRBD2. The germline CDR1 and CDR2 sequences are LNHNV and YYDKDF (reference sequence). With V trimmed by 0 bases and J by 0 bases, 2 bases remained unmatched. This CDR3 contains 16 residues. The CDR3 loop reads CATSRDSSGSTDTQYF. In DNA form, the CDR3 reads TGTGCCACCAGCAGAGACTCTAGCGGGAGCACAGATACGCAGTATTTT.

This clone was picked up a small number of times. This chain uses TRBV10-1 with TRBJ2-7; D is possibly TRBD2 (6 bases). Germline CDR1 is WNHNN and CDR2 is SYGVQD (reference sequence). V was clipped by 0 bases and J by 5 bases, with 11 bases between them. The length of the CDR3 is 14 residues. CDR3 region: CASSESEGGDEQYF. CDR3 DNA: TGCGCCAGCAGTGAGTCGGAGGGAGGAGACGAGCAGTACTTC.

The rearrangement uses TRBV5-6 and TRBJ2-7; 7 bases are a match to TRBD1. The junction had 3 bases not matched to a gene; V was cut back by 3 bases and J by 6 bases. The CDR3 totals 12 residues. Per the germline V gene, CDR1 is SGHDT and CDR2 is YYEEEE. The CDR3 is CASSYDRVEQYF. The DNA for the CDR3 is TGTGCCAGCAGCTACGACAGGGTCGAGCAGTACTTC. Complete variable domain (other parts from reference TRBV5-6 and TRBJ2-7): DAGVTQSPTHLIKTRGQQVTLRCSPKSGHDTVSWYQQALGQGPQFIFQYYEEEERQRGNFPDRFSGHQFPNYSSELNVNALLLGDSALYLCASSYDRVEQYFGPGTRLTVT.

The rearrangement uses TRBV19 and TRBJ2-1; D is unclear. The CDR3 has 13 residues. The V end was cut by 5 bases, the J end by 7 bases, with 12 bases between. CDR1 and CDR2 (germline): LNHDA, SQIVND (reference sequence). The chain's CDR3 is CASSPPGRNEQFF. The CDR3 DNA reads as TGTGCCAGTAGTCCCCCTGGTAGGAATGAGCAGTTCTTC.

The chain links TRBV13 to TRBJ1-6; D gene uncertain. The V and J ends lost 3 bases and 2 bases respectively, with 8 bases between them. The germline gives CDR1 PRHDT, CDR2 FYEKMQ (reference sequence). CDR3 length: 15 residues. The CDR3 DNA sequence: TGTGCCAGCAGCTTTGGAGAACCCTATAATTCACCCCTCCACTTT. Protein: CASSFGEPYNSPLHF.

This clone has more than one count but fewer than ten. This chain joins TRBV6-5 and TRBJ2-2; D possibly corresponds to TRBD1 (6 bases). Germline assignment: CDR1 MNHEY and CDR2 SVGAGI. The CDR3 length is 15 residues. The germline V and J ends were trimmed by 3 bases and 7 bases, with 15 bases remaining between them. Written as DNA, the CDR3 is TGTGCCAGCAGTTATAATGATTGGGGGCGCGGGGAGCTGTTTTTT. It translates to CASSYNDWGRGELFF.

V is TRBV4-1 and J is TRBJ2-3, with 10 bases fitting TRBD2. Germline trimming cut 8 bases from V and 0 bases from J; bases unmatched to any gene: 8. The CDR3 runs 16 residues. Germline CDR1 and CDR2: MGHRA and YSYEKL. CDR3 bases: TGCGCCAGCGGCCCGTCTAGCGGGGGAAGCACAGATACGCAGTATTTT. Its translation is CASGPSSGGSTDTQYF.

This clone was detected only a few times. Here the CDR3 reads CASSGDRIQETQYF. DNA of the CDR3: TGTGCCAGCAGTGGCGACAGGATACAAGAGACCCAGTACTTC. J is TRBJ2-5 and V is TRBV6-1, with a weak D call TRBD1 (6 bases). The germline V and J ends were trimmed by 4 bases and 2 bases, with 11 bases remaining between them. The length of the CDR3 is 14 residues. Germline V gives CDR1 MNHNS, CDR2 SASEGT.

The rearrangement links TRBV6-5 to TRBJ2-5; TRBD1 aligns across 7 bases. The closer fit of TRBJ2-7 to the DNA end suggests the J call may be wrong. Germline V CDR1 and CDR2: MNHEY, SVGAGI. The CDR3 is 14 amino acids. The CDR3, as DNA: TGTGCCAGCAGTTACTCGGGACAGTCCTACGAGCAGTACTTC. This codes for CASSYSGQSYEQYF.

The chain is built from TRBV19 and TRBJ1-1; 9 nucleotides align to TRBD1. Germline CDR1 and CDR2: LNHDA and SQIVND (reference sequence). The CDR3 has 16 residues. Trimming at V came to 3 bases and at J to 4 bases, leaving 9 bases not matched to a gene. This CDR3 is CASSIVTGGMITEAFF. CDR3 in DNA: TGTGCCAGTAGTATTGTCACAGGGGGCATGATCACTGAAGCTTTCTTT.

The rearrangement links TRBV9 to TRBJ2-2; 9 bases are a match to TRBD1. In germline, CDR1 is SGDLS, CDR2 YYNGEE. V lost 1 base and J lost 0; bases outside the gene matches: 4. The CDR3 spans 17 residues. The CDR3 DNA reads TGTGCCAGCAGCGTAAACTGGGACAGGGCGAACACCGGGGAGCTGTTTTTT. Amino acids: CASSVNWDRANTGELFF.

This chain uses TRBV7-6 with TRBJ2-5; 9 bases map to TRBD1. The V gene's germline CDR1 is SGHVS and CDR2 FNYEAQ. The CDR3 is made up of 15 amino acids. V shed 5 bases, J shed 2 bases, and the junction held 6 bases outside the gene matches. CDR3 amino acids: CASSPNRGPQETQYF. The DNA of the CDR3 is TGTGCCAGCAGCCCGAACAGGGGGCCTCAAGAGACCCAGTACTTC.